This is a list of T cell receptor beta chains from one sample in a study of blood T cell repertoires in COVID-19. Libraries were prepared by immunoSEQ multiplex PCR; TCRdb keeps only in-frame clonotypes and omits some of them. The data contain fewer than 50,000 clones, 65% to 85% of them singletons. The sample consisted of peripheral blood. Receptors originate from a woman older than 75 with active or convalescent COVID-19. Both conserved end residues are part of each CDR3. Fields, in order: CDR3 protein, CDR3 DNA, V gene, clone size, D gene, J gene. The D gene is left open where the match is weak. The listing skips clone size in some rows; elsewhere it reads once, few, many or a size class.

CDR3 protein: CASSRSGTGETQYF
CDR3 DNA: TGCGCCAGCAGCCGCTCCGGGACAGGAGAGACCCAGTACTTC
V gene: TRBV4-3
clone size: NA
D gene: TRBD1
J gene: TRBJ2-5

CDR3 protein: CASSLAPGGYTF
CDR3 DNA: TGTGCCAGCAGTTTAGCACCGGGGGGCTACACCTTC
V gene: TRBV12-3/TRBV12-4
clone size: NA
D gene: NA
J gene: TRBJ1-2

CDR3 protein: CASSVAAGTRGETQYF
CDR3 DNA: TGTGCCAGCAGCGTAGCTGCCGGAACCAGGGGGGAGACCCAGTACTTC
V gene: TRBV9
clone size: NA
D gene: TRBD1
J gene: TRBJ2-5

CDR3 protein: CASSRLGALNEKLFF
CDR3 DNA: TGTGCCAGCAGTCGGCTTGGGGCGTTGAATGAAAAACTGTTTTTT
V gene: TRBV6-5
clone size: NA
D gene: NA
J gene: TRBJ1-4

CDR3 protein: CASSPPIAGGYGYTF
CDR3 DNA: TGTGCCAGCTCACCACCTATCGCAGGGGGGTATGGCTACACCTTC
V gene: TRBV18
clone size: NA
D gene: TRBD1
J gene: TRBJ1-2

CDR3 protein: CASSDTYGYTF
CDR3 DNA: TGTGCCAGCAGCGACACCTATGGCTACACCTTC
V gene: TRBV2
clone size: NA
D gene: NA
J gene: TRBJ1-2

CDR3 protein: CASSLLPGTDYGYTF
CDR3 DNA: TGTGCCAGCAGCTTACTTCCCGGGACAGATTATGGCTACACCTTC
V gene: TRBV7-8
clone size: NA
D gene: TRBD1
J gene: TRBJ1-2

CDR3 protein: CASSRTNSNQPQHF
CDR3 DNA: TGTGCCAGCAGTCGGACAAATAGCAATCAGCCCCAGCATTTT
V gene: TRBV27
clone size: NA
D gene: NA
J gene: TRBJ1-5

CDR3 protein: CASSSPPGVSLNTEAFF
CDR3 DNA: TGTGCCAGTAGTTCCCCCCCGGGGGTGTCTCTTAACACTGAAGCTTTCTTT
V gene: TRBV19
clone size: NA
D gene: NA
J gene: TRBJ1-1

CDR3 protein: CASSDSNRAVRFNEQFF
CDR3 DNA: TGTGCCAGCAGCGATAGTAATCGAGCGGTCCGTTTTAATGAGCAGTTCTTC
V gene: TRBV11-3
clone size: NA
D gene: NA
J gene: TRBJ2-1

CDR3 protein: CASSLESGAKNTEAFF
CDR3 DNA: TGTGCCAGCAGCTTGGAGTCTGGGGCAAAGAACACTGAAGCTTTCTTT
V gene: TRBV5-6
clone size: NA
D gene: NA
J gene: TRBJ1-1

CDR3 protein: CASSIAYRGSQPQHF
CDR3 DNA: TGTGCCAGTAGTATAGCCTACAGGGGGAGTCAGCCCCAGCATTTT
V gene: TRBV19
clone size: NA
D gene: TRBD1
J gene: TRBJ1-5

CDR3 protein: CASRYTGAGYGYTF
CDR3 DNA: TGTGCCAGCAGATACACAGGGGCAGGCTATGGCTACACCTTC
V gene: TRBV2
clone size: NA
D gene: TRBD1
J gene: TRBJ1-2

CDR3 protein: CASNPGLAGVRELFF
CDR3 DNA: TGTGCCAGCAACCCGGGACTAGCGGGAGTTCGGGAGCTGTTTTTT
V gene: TRBV9
clone size: NA
D gene: TRBD2
J gene: TRBJ2-2

CDR3 protein: CASSLDTGTNSPLHF
CDR3 DNA: TGTGCCAGCAGCCTCGATACAGGGACTAATTCACCCCTCCACTTT
V gene: TRBV9
clone size: NA
D gene: NA
J gene: TRBJ1-6

CDR3 protein: CASSYKWDRGLLVSQPQHF
CDR3 DNA: TGTGCCAGCAGTTACAAGTGGGACAGGGGACTGCTTGTCAGTCAGCCCCAGCATTTT
V gene: TRBV6-2/TRBV6-3
clone size: NA
D gene: TRBD1
J gene: TRBJ1-5

CDR3 protein: CAVLSPFYNEQFF
CDR3 DNA: TGTGCCGTCCTGTCCCCCTTCTACAATGAGCAGTTCTTC
V gene: TRBV27
clone size: NA
D gene: NA
J gene: TRBJ2-1

CDR3 protein: CAISESAGQETQYF
CDR3 DNA: TGTGCCATCAGTGAGTCGGCAGGTCAAGAGACCCAGTACTTC
V gene: TRBV10-3
clone size: NA
D gene: NA
J gene: TRBJ2-5

CDR3 protein: CASSRALTDPETQYF
CDR3 DNA: TGTGCCAGTAGTAGGGCCCTAACAGACCCAGAGACCCAGTACTTC
V gene: TRBV19
clone size: NA
D gene: NA
J gene: TRBJ2-5

CDR3 protein: CASSLWTGRNEQYF
CDR3 DNA: TGTGCCAGCAGCCTGTGGACAGGTCGGAACGAGCAGTACTTC
V gene: TRBV5-4
clone size: NA
D gene: TRBD1
J gene: TRBJ2-7

CDR3 protein: CASSDRRRSANYGYTF
CDR3 DNA: TGCGCCAGCAGTGATAGGAGGAGGAGTGCTAACTATGGCTACACCTTC
V gene: TRBV10-2
clone size: NA
D gene: NA
J gene: TRBJ1-2

CDR3 protein: CASSESVVAGVGTQYF
CDR3 DNA: TGTGCCAGCAGTGAATCAGTGGTAGCGGGAGTTGGGACCCAGTACTTC
V gene: TRBV25-1
clone size: NA
D gene: TRBD2
J gene: TRBJ2-5

CDR3 protein: CASTPRGHGYTF
CDR3 DNA: TGTGCCAGTACCCCTAGGGGGCACGGCTACACCTTC
V gene: TRBV19
clone size: NA
D gene: TRBD1
J gene: TRBJ1-2

CDR3 protein: CASSLQYSYEQYF
CDR3 DNA: TGTGCCAGCAGCTTGCAGTACTCCTACGAGCAGTACTTC
V gene: TRBV7-8
clone size: once
D gene: NA
J gene: TRBJ2-7

CDR3 protein: CASSLTMRTGEPGGYTF
CDR3 DNA: TGTGCCAGCAGTCTGACCATGAGGACAGGGGAGCCGGGTGGCTACACCTTC
V gene: TRBV28
clone size: NA
D gene: TRBD1
J gene: TRBJ1-2

CDR3 protein: CASSPSGRGNEQFF
CDR3 DNA: TGTGCCAGCAGCCCTAGCGGGAGAGGCAATGAGCAGTTCTTC
V gene: TRBV4-2
clone size: NA
D gene: TRBD2
J gene: TRBJ2-1

CDR3 protein: CASSLGLLRQGSGANVLTF
CDR3 DNA: TGTGCCAGCAGCCTCGGACTACTCAGACAGGGGTCTGGGGCCAACGTCCTGACTTTC
V gene: TRBV5-6
clone size: once
D gene: TRBD1
J gene: TRBJ2-6

CDR3 protein: CASSQETSGSSSGYEQFF
CDR3 DNA: TGTGCCAGCAGCCAAGAGACTAGCGGGAGTTCCTCCGGCTATGAGCAGTTCTTC
V gene: TRBV4-2
clone size: few
D gene: TRBD2
J gene: TRBJ2-1

CDR3 protein: CATSDSREQYF
CDR3 DNA: TGTGCCACCAGTGATTCGCGGGAGCAGTACTTC
V gene: TRBV24-1
clone size: NA
D gene: NA
J gene: TRBJ2-7

CDR3 protein: CASRETGALGDTQYF
CDR3 DNA: TGTGCCAGCCGAGAAACAGGGGCACTGGGAGATACGCAGTATTTT
V gene: TRBV28
clone size: NA
D gene: TRBD1
J gene: TRBJ2-3

CDR3 protein: CASSLSGGIHNEQFF
CDR3 DNA: TGTGCCAGCAGCTTAAGTGGCGGGATTCACAATGAGCAGTTCTTC
V gene: TRBV7-3
clone size: NA
D gene: NA
J gene: TRBJ2-1

CDR3 protein: CASSKFGGVNTGELFF
CDR3 DNA: TGTGCCAGCAGTAAGTTCGGGGGTGTGAACACCGGGGAGCTGTTTTTT
V gene: TRBV2
clone size: NA
D gene: NA
J gene: TRBJ2-2

CDR3 protein: CASSVFGQGYEQYF
CDR3 DNA: TGTGCCAGCAGCGTCTTTGGACAGGGCTACGAGCAGTACTTC
V gene: TRBV6-5
clone size: NA
D gene: TRBD1
J gene: TRBJ2-7

CDR3 protein: CATGNRGRGYTF
CDR3 DNA: TGTGCCACCGGGAACAGGGGCCGAGGCTACACCTTC
V gene: TRBV2
clone size: NA
D gene: TRBD1
J gene: TRBJ1-2

CDR3 protein: CASSVGTGHGYTF
CDR3 DNA: TGTGCCAGCAGCGTGGGGACAGGCCATGGCTACACCTTC
V gene: TRBV5-4
clone size: NA
D gene: TRBD1
J gene: TRBJ1-2

CDR3 protein: CASSAGGLANEQFF
CDR3 DNA: TGTGCCAGCAGCGCCGGGGGACTAGCGAATGAGCAGTTCTTC
V gene: TRBV9
clone size: NA
D gene: TRBD2
J gene: TRBJ2-1

CDR3 protein: CASSLRSQDTGSF
CDR3 DNA: TGTGCCAGCAGCTTAAGGTCCCAAGATACGGGTTCCTTC
V gene: TRBV7-9
clone size: NA
D gene: NA
J gene: TRBJ1-2

CDR3 protein: CASSLTWTTMNTEAFF
CDR3 DNA: TGCGCCAGCAGCTTGACATGGACAACCATGAACACTGAAGCTTTCTTT
V gene: TRBV5-1
clone size: NA
D gene: NA
J gene: TRBJ1-1

CDR3 protein: CASSDPGKNEKLFF
CDR3 DNA: TGTGCCAGCAGCGATCCAGGGAAAAATGAAAAACTGTTTTTT
V gene: TRBV9
clone size: NA
D gene: NA
J gene: TRBJ1-4

CDR3 protein: CASSLGQYTEAFF
CDR3 DNA: TGTGCCAGCAGCTTGGGACAGTACACTGAAGCTTTCTTT
V gene: TRBV5-5
clone size: few
D gene: NA
J gene: TRBJ1-1

CDR3 protein: CASSPGQGFYGYTF
CDR3 DNA: TGTGCCAGCTCCCCTGGACAGGGGTTCTATGGCTACACCTTC
V gene: TRBV18
clone size: NA
D gene: TRBD1
J gene: TRBJ1-2